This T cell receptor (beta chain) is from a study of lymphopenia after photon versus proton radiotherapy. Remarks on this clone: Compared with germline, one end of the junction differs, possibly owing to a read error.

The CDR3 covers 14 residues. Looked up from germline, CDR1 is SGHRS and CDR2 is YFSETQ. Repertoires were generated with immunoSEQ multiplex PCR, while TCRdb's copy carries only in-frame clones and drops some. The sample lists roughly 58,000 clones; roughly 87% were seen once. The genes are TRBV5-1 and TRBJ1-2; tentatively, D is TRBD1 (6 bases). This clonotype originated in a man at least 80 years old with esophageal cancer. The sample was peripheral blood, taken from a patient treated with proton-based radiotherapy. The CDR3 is CASSLGQSNYGYTF. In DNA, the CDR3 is TGTGCCAGCAGCTTAGGACAGTCTAACTATGGCTACACCTTC.